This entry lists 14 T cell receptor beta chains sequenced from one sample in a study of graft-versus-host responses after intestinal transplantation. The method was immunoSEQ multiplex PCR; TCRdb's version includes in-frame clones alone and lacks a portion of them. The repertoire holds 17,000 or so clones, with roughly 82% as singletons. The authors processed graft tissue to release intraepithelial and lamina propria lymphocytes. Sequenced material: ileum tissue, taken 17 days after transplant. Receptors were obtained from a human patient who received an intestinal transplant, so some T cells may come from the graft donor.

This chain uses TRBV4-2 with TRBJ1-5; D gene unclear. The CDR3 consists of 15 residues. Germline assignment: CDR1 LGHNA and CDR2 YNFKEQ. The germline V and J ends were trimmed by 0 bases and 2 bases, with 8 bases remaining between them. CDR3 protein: CASSQDPGGNQPQHF. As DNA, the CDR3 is TGTGCCAGCAGCCAAGATCCTGGGGGCAATCAGCCCCAGCATTTT.

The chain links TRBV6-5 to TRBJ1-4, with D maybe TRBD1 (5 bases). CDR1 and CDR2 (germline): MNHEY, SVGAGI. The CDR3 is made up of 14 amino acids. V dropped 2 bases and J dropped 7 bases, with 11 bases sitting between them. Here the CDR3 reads CASSYVGVTEKLFF. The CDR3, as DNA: TGTGCCAGCAGTTACGTGGGGGTTACTGAAAAACTGTTTTTT.

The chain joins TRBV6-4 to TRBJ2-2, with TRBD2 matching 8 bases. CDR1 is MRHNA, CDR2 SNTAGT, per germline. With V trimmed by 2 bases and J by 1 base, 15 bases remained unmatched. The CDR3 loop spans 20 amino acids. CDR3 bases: TGTGCCAGCAGTGACCCTCTACCCACACGGACTAGCCGGAACACCGGGGAGCTGTTTTTT. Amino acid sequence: CASSDPLPTRTSRNTGELFF.

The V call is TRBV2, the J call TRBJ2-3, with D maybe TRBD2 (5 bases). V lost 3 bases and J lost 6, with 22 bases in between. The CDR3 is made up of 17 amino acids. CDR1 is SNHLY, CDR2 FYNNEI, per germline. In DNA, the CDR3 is TGTGCCAGCAGTGAGGTGCTTCCGGGGTCCTGGGTGGATACGCAGTATTTT. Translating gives CASSEVLPGSWVDTQYF.

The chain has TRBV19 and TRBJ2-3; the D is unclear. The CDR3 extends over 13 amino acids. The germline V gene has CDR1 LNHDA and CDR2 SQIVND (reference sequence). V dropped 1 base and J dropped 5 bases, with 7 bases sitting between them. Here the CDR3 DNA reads TGTGCCAGTAGTATAGTTGGGGAAGATACGCAGTATTTT. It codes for CASSIVGEDTQYF.

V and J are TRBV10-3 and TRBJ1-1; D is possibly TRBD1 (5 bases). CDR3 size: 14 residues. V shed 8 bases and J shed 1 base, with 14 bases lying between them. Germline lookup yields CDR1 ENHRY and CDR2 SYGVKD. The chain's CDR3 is CAIGGGVGNTEAFF. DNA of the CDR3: TGTGCCATCGGCGGGGGGGTGGGGAACACTGAAGCTTTCTTT.

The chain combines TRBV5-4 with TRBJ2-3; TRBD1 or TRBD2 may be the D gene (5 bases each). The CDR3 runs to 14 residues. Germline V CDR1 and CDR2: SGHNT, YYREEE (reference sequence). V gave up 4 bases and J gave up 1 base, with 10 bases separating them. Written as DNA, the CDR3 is TGTGCCAGCAGCGGGACGGCTGGCACAGATACGCAGTATTTT. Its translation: CASSGTAGTDTQYF. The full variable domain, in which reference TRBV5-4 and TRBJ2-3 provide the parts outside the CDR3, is ETGVTQSPTHLIKTRGQQVTLRCSSQSGHNTVSWYQQALGQGPQFIFQYYREEENGRGNFPPRFSGLQFPNYSSELNVNALELDDSALYLCASSGTAGTDTQYFGPGTRLTVL.

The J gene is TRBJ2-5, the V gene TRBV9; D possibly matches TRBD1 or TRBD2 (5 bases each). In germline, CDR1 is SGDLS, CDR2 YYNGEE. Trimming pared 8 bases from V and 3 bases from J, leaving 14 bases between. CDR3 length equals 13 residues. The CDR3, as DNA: TGTGCCAGTGGTGGGGGATTTAAAGAGACCCAGTACTTC. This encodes CASGGGFKETQYF.

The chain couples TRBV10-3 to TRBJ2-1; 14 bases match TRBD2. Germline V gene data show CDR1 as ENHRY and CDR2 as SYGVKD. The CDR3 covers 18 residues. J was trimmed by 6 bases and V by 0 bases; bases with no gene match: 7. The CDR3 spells CAISESFGTSGSGNEQFF. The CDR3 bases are TGTGCCATCAGTGAGTCATTTGGGACTAGCGGGAGTGGCAATGAGCAGTTCTTC.

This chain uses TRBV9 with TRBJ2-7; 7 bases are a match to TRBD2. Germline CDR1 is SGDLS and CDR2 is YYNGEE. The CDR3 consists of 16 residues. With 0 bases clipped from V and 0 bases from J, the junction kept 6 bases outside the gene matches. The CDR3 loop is CASSVEGGRGSYEQYF. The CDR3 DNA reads TGTGCCAGCAGCGTAGAAGGCGGGAGAGGCTCCTACGAGCAGTACTTC.

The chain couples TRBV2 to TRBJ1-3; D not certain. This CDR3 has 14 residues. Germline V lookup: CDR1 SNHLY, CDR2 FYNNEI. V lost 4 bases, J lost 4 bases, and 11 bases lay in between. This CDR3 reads CASSVTLQGNTIYF. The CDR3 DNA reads TGTGCCAGCAGTGTCACCCTCCAGGGAAACACCATATATTTT.

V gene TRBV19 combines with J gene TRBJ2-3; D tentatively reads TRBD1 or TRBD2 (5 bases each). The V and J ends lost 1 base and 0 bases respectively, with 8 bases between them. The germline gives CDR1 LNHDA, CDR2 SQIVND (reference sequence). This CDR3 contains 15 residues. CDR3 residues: CASSIGGTSTDTQYF. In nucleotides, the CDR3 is TGTGCCAGTAGTATAGGGGGGACGAGCACAGATACGCAGTATTTT.

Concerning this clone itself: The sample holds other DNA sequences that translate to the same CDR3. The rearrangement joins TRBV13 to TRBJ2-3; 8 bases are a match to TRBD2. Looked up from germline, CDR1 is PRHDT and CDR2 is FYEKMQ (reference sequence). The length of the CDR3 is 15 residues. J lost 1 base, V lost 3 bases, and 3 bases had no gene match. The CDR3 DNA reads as TGTGCCAGCAGCTTGCGGGAGGCCGGCACAGATACGCAGTATTTT. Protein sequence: CASSLREAGTDTQYF.

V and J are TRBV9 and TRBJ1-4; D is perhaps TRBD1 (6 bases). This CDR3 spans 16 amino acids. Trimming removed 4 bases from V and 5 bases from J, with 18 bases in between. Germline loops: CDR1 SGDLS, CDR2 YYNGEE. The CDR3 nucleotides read TGTGCCAGCAGCCCTCACCCGGGGGCGGGAAATGAAAAACTGTTTTTT. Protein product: CASSPHPGAGNEKLFF.